This is a list of T cell receptor beta chains from one sample in a study of shared clonotypes between healthy human individuals. Libraries were prepared by immunoSEQ multiplex PCR; TCRdb keeps only in-frame clonotypes and omits some of them. This table holds millions of clones, more than 85% found once. The sample was naive CD4+ T cells from PBMCs. The receptors stem from a man younger than 35 in good health. Some clones in this sample may be carry-over from other donors' samples. Each CDR3 is given with its conserved first and last residue. The order of the fields is V gene, CDR3 length, J gene, CDR3 protein.

TRBV6-1,15,TRBJ2-2,CASSEQYANTGELFF
TRBV18,17,TRBJ1-1,CASSPPTQGSMNTEAFF
TRBV2,14,TRBJ2-1,CASNPRGGYNEQFF
TRBV5-1,20,TRBJ2-1,CASSLVPPRLAGASYNEQFF
TRBV19,15,TRBJ2-7,CASSIADRATYEQYF
TRBV5-1,19,TRBJ2-1,CASSLWGLAGGIAYNEQFF
TRBV5-5,16,TRBJ2-7,CASSPDPTGVSYEQYF
TRBV9,14,TRBJ2-3,CASSVWDGTDTQYF
TRBV7-2,15,TRBJ2-1,CASSLTRDPYNEQFF
TRBV6-5,15,TRBJ2-1,CASSRGAGLYNEQFF
TRBV19,15,TRBJ1-3,CASRTGRVSGNTIYF
TRBV7-3,20,TRBJ2-7,CASSLLGLAGQGMRTPDQYF
TRBV29-1,12,TRBJ2-7,CSVESSGPEQYF
TRBV5-1,14,TRBJ2-7,CASSLREGSYEQYF
TRBV5-1,14,TRBJ2-3,CASSWGTSPDTQYF
TRBV7-8,15,TRBJ1-2,CASSPRGAALYGYTF
TRBV4-2,17,TRBJ1-4,CASSRTPRDRGNEKLFF
TRBV7-3,14,TRBJ2-7,CASSLGAGSYEQYF
TRBV28,15,TRBJ2-6,CASRRTGSGANVLTF
TRBV5-1,13,TRBJ2-1,CASNPVDYNEQFF
TRBV30,11,TRBJ2-3,CAWTNPDTQYF
TRBV7-3,13,TRBJ2-7,CAGARDRSYEQYF
TRBV7-8,22,TRBJ2-3,CASSLAMRGTSGLLRPSDTQYF
TRBV5-1,15,TRBJ2-2,CASSPGHPNTGELFF
TRBV5-1,14,TRBJ2-1,CASSLEDYLYEQFF
TRBV30,19,TRBJ2-1,CAWSGPSGQKISSYNEQFF
TRBV29-1,16,TRBJ2-7,CSVEDRWSGSIDEQYF
TRBV7-2,13,TRBJ1-1,CASSSTTGTEAFF
TRBV5-4,15,TRBJ2-7,CASSLVAGVTYEQYF
TRBV18,14,TRBJ2-2,CASSPQATTGELFF
TRBV27,14,TRBJ1-1,CASSLDRDRQKAFF
TRBV7-9,14,TRBJ1-1,CASSLGGSDTEAFF
TRBV6-5,14,TRBJ2-7,CASRKAGTYYEQYF
TRBV5-4,13,TRBJ2-5,CASSSGQEETQYF
TRBV7-3,18,TRBJ2-3,CASSHGLAGGPGTDTQYF
TRBV14,12,TRBJ2-4,CASSSGGNIQYF
TRBV28,15,TRBJ1-2,CASSLRLGGNYGYTF
TRBV2,17,TRBJ1-1,CASSERSLWGVNTEAFF
TRBV4-1,17,TRBJ2-4,CASSQGPSGGAKNIQYF
TRBV7-9,15,TRBJ1-4,CASSTTDRAGEKLFF
TRBV5-1,14,TRBJ2-7,CASSLEGQDYEQYF
TRBV9,14,TRBJ1-1,CASSLDRGNTEAFF
TRBV5-6,15,TRBJ1-3,CASSLPPNSGNTIYF
TRBV28,14,TRBJ2-7,CASSPGQGSYEQYF
TRBV5-6,15,TRBJ1-2,CASITTGAEHNGYTF
TRBV6-1,17,TRBJ2-5,CASSELGALAAQETQYF
TRBV2,13,TRBJ2-1,CASSELEGNEQFF
TRBV29-1,14,TRBJ2-6,CSVVSSSGANVLTF
TRBV11-2,13,TRBJ2-1,CAIERDSYNEQFF
TRBV4-1,16,TRBJ2-3,CASSQGASGRGDTQYF
TRBV7-2,18,TRBJ2-6,CASSSRTSGTTGANVLTF